The clone carrying this T cell receptor (beta chain) was picked up a small number of times. Germline CDR1 and CDR2: SGHAT and FQNNGV. V shed 9 bases and J shed 1 base, with 16 bases lying between them. The CDR3 contains 14 residues. Both ends of each TCR cDNA library bore sample-specific barcodes. TCRdb recomputed calls from the 5' RACE reads with MiXCR, one row per CDR3 protein. The profile shows hundreds of thousands of distinct CDR3 sequences, 25% to 35% of them singletons. These data originate in a study of identical twins' blood T cells. Six healthy women, forming three identical twin pairs, donated samples. Likely shared infections and vaccines: all three twin pairs were reared together.

Sample: PBMCs. The receptor was derived from a woman between 18 and 55 years old in good health. This rearrangement joins TRBV11-2 to TRBJ2-7; possible D gene TRBD1, 6 bases. CDR3 coding DNA: TGTGCCAGTAGCATCCGAGGGGGATCCTACGAGCAGTACTTC. Encoded protein: CASSIRGGSYEQYF.